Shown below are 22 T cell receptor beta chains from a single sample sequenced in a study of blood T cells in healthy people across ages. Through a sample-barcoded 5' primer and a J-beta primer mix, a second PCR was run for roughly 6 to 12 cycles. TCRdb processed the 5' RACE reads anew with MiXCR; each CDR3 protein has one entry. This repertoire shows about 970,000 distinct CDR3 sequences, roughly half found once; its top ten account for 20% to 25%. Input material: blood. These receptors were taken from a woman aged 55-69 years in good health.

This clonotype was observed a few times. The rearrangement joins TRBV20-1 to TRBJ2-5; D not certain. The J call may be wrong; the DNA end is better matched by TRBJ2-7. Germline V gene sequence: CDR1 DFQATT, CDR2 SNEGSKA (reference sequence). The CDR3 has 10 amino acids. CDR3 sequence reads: CSASLYEQYF. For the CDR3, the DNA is TGCAGTGCTAGTCTCTACGAGCAGTACTTC.

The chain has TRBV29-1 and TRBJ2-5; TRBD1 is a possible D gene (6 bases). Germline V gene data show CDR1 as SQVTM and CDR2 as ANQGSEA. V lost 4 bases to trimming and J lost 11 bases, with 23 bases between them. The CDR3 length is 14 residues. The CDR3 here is CSVVGGEIVGEQYF. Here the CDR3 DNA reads TGCAGCGTTGTTGGGGGCGAGATAGTAGGTGAGCAGTACTTC.

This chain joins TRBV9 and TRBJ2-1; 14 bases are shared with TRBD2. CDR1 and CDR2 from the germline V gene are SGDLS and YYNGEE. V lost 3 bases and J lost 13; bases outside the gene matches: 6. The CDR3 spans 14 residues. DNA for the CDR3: TGTGCCAGCAGCGCTACCGGGACTAGCGGGAGTCAGTTCTTC. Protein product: CASSATGTSGSQFF.

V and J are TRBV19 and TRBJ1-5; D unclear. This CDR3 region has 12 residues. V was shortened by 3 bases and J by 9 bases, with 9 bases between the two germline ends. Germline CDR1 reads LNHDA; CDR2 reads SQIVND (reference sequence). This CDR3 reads CASSIRGSPQHF. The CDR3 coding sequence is TGTGCCAGTAGTATCCGGGGATCGCCCCAGCATTTT.

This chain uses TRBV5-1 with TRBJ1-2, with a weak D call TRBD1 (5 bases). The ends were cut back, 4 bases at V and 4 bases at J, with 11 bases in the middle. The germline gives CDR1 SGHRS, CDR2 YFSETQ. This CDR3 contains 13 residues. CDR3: CASSGDRGYGYTF. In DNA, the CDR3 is TGCGCCAGCAGCGGAGATAGGGGCTATGGCTACACCTTC.

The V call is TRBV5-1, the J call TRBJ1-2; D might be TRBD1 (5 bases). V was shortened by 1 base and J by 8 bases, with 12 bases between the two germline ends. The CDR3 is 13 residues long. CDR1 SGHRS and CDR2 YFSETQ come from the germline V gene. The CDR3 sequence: CASSLNQGSGYTF. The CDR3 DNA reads TGCGCCAGCAGCTTGAATCAGGGCTCGGGCTACACCTTC.

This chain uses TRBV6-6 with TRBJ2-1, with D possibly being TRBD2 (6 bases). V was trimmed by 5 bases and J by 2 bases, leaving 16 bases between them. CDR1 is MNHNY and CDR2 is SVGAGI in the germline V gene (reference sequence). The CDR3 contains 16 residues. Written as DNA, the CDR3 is TGTGCCAGCAGTCCCTTTGGGGGAGGACCCTACAATGAGCAGTTCTTC. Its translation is CASSPFGGGPYNEQFF.

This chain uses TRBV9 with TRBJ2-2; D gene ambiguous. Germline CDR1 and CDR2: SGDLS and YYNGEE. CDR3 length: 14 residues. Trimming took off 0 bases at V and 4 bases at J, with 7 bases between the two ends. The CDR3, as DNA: TGTGCCAGCAGCGTAGAGGTACCCACCGGGGAGCTGTTTTTT. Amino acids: CASSVEVPTGELFF.

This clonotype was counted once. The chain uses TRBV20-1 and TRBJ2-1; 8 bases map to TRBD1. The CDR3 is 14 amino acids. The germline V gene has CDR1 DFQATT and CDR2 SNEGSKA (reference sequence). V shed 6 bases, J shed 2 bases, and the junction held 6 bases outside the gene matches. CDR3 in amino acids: CSAQDRGTYNEQFF. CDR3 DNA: TGCAGTGCGCAAGACAGGGGAACCTACAATGAGCAGTTCTTC.

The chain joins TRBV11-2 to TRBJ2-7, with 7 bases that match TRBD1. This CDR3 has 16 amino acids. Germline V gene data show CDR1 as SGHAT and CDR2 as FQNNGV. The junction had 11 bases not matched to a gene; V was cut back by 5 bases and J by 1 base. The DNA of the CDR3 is TGTGCCAGCAGCCGACTCCCGACAGGGAAGTCCTACGAGCAGTACTTC. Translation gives CASSRLPTGKSYEQYF.

CDR3 DNA: TGTGCCAGCAGGTTCCGCGGGGCACCCCTCCACTTT. Translating it yields CASRFRGAPLHF. V and J are TRBV27 and TRBJ1-6, with D uncertain. The CDR3 has 12 amino acids. V lost 6 bases and J lost 11, with 11 bases in between. Germline-derived CDR1 and CDR2 are MNHEY and SMNVEV (reference sequence).

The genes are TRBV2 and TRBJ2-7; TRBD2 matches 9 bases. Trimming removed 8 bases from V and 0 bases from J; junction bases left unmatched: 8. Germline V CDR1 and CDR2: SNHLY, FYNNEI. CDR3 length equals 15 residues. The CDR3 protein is CASARRGGASYEQYF. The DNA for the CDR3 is TGTGCCAGCGCCCGGCGGGGGGGCGCCTCCTACGAGCAGTACTTC.

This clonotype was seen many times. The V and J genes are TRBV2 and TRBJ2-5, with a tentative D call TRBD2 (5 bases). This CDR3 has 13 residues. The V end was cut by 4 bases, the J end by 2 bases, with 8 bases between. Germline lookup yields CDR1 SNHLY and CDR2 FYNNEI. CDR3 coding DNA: TGTGCCAGCAGTGTCGCGGGTCAAGAGACCCAGTACTTC. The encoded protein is CASSVAGQETQYF. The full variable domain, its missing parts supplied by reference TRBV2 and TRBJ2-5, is EPEVTQTPSHQVTQMGQEVILRCVPISNHLYFYWYRQILGQKVEFLVSFYNNEISEKSEIFDDQFSVERPDGSNFTLKIRSTKLEDSAMYFCASSVAGQETQYFGPGTRLLVL.

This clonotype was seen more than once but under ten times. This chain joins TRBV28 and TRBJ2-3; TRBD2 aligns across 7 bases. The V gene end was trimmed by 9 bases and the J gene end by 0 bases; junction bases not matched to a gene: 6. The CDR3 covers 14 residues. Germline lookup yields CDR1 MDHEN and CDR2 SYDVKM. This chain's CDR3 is CASRFSGSTDTQYF. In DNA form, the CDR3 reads TGTGCCAGTAGGTTTAGCGGGAGCACAGATACGCAGTATTTT.

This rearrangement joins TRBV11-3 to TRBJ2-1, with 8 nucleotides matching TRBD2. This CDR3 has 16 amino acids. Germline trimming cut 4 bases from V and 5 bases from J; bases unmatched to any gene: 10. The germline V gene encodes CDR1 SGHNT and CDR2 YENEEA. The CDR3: CASSYGGAGSDNEQFF. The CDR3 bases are TGTGCCAGCAGCTACGGGGGGGCAGGGTCCGACAATGAGCAGTTCTTC.

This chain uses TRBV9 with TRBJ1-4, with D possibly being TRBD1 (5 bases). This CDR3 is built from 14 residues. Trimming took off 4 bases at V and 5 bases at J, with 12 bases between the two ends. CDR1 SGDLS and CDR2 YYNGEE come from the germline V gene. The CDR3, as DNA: TGTGCCAGCAGCTCCGATGGGGGGAATGAAAAACTGTTTTTT. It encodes CASSSDGGNEKLFF.

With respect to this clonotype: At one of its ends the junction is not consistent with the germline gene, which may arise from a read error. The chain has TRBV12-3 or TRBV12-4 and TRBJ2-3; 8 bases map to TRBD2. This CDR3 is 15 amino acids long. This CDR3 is CAGSLSSGSTDTQYF. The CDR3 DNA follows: TGTGCCGGCAGTTTATCTAGCGGGAGCACAGATACGCAGTATTTT.

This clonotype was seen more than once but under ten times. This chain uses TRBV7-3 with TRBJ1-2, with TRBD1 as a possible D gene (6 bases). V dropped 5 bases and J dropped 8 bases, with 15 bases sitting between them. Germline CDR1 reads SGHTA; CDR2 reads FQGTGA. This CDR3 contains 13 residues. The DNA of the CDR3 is TGTGCCAGCAGCCCTACAGGGTCGGGGGGCTACACCTTC. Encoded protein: CASSPTGSGGYTF. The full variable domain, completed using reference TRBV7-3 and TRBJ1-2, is GAGVSQTPSNKVTEKGKYVELRCDPISGHTALYWYRQSLGQGPEFLIYFQGTGAADDSGLPNDRFFAVRPEGSVSTLKIQRTERGDSAVYLCASSPTGSGGYTFGSGTRLTVV.

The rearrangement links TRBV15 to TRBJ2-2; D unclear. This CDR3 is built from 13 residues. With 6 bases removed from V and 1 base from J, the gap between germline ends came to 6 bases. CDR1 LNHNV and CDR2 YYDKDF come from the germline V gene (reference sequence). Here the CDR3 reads CATRVMNTGELFF. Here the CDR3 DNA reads TGTGCCACCAGAGTAATGAACACCGGGGAGCTGTTTTTT.

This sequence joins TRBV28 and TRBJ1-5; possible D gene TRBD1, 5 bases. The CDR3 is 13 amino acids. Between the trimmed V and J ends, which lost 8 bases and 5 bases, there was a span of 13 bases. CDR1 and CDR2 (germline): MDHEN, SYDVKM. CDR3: CASGRGGDQPQHF. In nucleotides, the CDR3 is TGTGCCAGCGGCCGCGGGGGGGATCAGCCCCAGCATTTT.

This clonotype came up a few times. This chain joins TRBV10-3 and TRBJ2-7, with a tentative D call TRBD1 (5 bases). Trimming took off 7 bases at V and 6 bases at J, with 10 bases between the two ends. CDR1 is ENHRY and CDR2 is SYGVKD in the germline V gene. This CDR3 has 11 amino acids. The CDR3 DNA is TGTGCCATCACATCAGGGTTCGAGCAGTACTTC. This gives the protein CAITSGFEQYF.

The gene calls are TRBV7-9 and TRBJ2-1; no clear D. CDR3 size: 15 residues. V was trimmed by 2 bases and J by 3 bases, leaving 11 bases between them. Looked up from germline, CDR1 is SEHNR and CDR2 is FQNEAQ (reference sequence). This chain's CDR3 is CASSLTKSHYNEQFF. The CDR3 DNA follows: TGTGCCAGCAGCTTAACGAAATCCCACTACAATGAGCAGTTCTTC. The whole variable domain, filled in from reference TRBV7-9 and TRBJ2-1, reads DTGVSQNPRHKITKRGQNVTFRCDPISEHNRLYWYRQTLGQGPEFLTYFQNEAQLEKSRLLSDRFSAERPKGSFSTLEIQRTEQGDSAMYLCASSLTKSHYNEQFFGPGTRLTVL.